Presented here are 21 T cell receptor beta chains from one specimen sequenced in a study of cytomegalovirus exposure and HLA in healthy donors. PCR involved 60 Vbeta and 13 Jbeta primers. The data were produced by immunoSEQ multiplex PCR, yet TCRdb's version contains in-frame clones alone and is incomplete. This listing includes about 79,000 clones. The sequencing sample was made of PBMCs. These receptor sequences come from a man between 25 and 39 years old in good health and CMV-seronegative.

The V and J genes are TRBV6-4 and TRBJ2-3; tentative D call: TRBD1 (6 bases). The V gene's germline CDR1 is MRHNA and CDR2 SNTAGT. Trimming shortened V by 2 bases and J by 1 base, and 13 bases separated the two germline ends. The CDR3 totals 16 residues. The CDR3 DNA is TGTGCCAGCAGTGACGGTGGGGGCGGAGGCACAGATACGCAGTATTTT. Translation: CASSDGGGGGTDTQYF.

The genes are TRBV5-8 and TRBJ2-7; D unclear. The CDR3 runs to 15 residues. V was pared by 0 bases and J by 4 bases, with 14 bases between. Germline V lookup: CDR1 SGHTS, CDR2 YDEGEE. CDR3 nucleotide sequence: TGTGCCAGCAGCTTGGAGACTCTTACGGATTACGAGCAGTACTTC. Amino acid sequence: CASSLETLTDYEQYF.

This chain uses TRBV30 with TRBJ2-1, with D uncertain. The V gene lost 5 bases and the J gene lost 9 bases, with 14 bases spanning the gap. The germline CDR1 and CDR2 sequences are GTSNPN and SVGIG (reference sequence). The CDR3 totals 12 residues. CDR3: CAWDRHMGEQFF. CDR3 bases: TGTGCCTGGGACCGACATATGGGTGAGCAGTTCTTC.

V gene TRBV10-3 combines with J gene TRBJ1-5; 7 positions agree with TRBD1. Looked up from germline, CDR1 is ENHRY and CDR2 is SYGVKD. CDR3 size: 13 residues. J gave up 5 bases and V 5 bases, and 3 bases lay outside the gene matches. CDR3 coding DNA: TGTGCCATCAGTTATGACAGGGATCAGCCCCAGCATTTT. Protein: CAISYDRDQPQHF.

In DNA, the CDR3 is TGTGCCAGCAGCGCCCCCAGCGGGAGGACGTACAATGAGCAGTTCTTC. It codes for CASSAPSGRTYNEQFF. This chain links TRBV9 with TRBJ2-1, with 9 bases aligning to TRBD2. The germline V gene has CDR1 SGDLS and CDR2 YYNGEE. The CDR3 extends over 16 amino acids. With V trimmed by 3 bases and J by 4 bases, 8 bases remained unmatched.

The genes are TRBV11-3 and TRBJ1-1, with D possibly TRBD1 on 5 matching bases. The germline V gene encodes CDR1 SGHNT and CDR2 YENEEA. The CDR3 has 15 amino acids. With 5 bases removed from V and 0 bases from J, the gap between germline ends came to 13 bases. CDR3 coding DNA: TGTGCCAGCAGCCCCGAGACAGACCTGAACACTGAAGCTTTCTTT. Encoded protein: CASSPETDLNTEAFF.

The genes are TRBV6-6 and TRBJ1-2; D unclear. The CDR3 spans 12 residues. The germline V and J ends were trimmed by 6 bases and 7 bases, with 12 bases remaining between them. Germline loops: CDR1 MNHNY, CDR2 SVGAGI (reference sequence). CDR3: CASSIILGGYTF. The CDR3 region has the DNA TGTGCCAGCAGCATAATCCTCGGTGGCTACACCTTC.

The gene calls are TRBV4-2 and TRBJ2-7, with D perhaps matching TRBD1 (6 bases). Germline assignment: CDR1 LGHNA and CDR2 YNFKEQ. CDR3 size: 16 residues. V was pared by 1 base and J by 4 bases, with 17 bases between. The CDR3 region is CASSQAQGRVRYEQYF. The DNA of the CDR3 is TGTGCCAGCAGCCAAGCCCAGGGGCGTGTAAGGTACGAGCAGTACTTC.

The chain uses TRBV11-2 and TRBJ1-6; D gene unclear. Trimming cost V 3 bases and J 15 bases, with 9 bases left between them. Germline V gene sequence: CDR1 SGHAT, CDR2 FQNNGV. The CDR3 length is 11 residues. The CDR3 region has the DNA TGTGCCAGCAGCTTTGGACTTGTCCTCCACTTT. As protein: CASSFGLVLHF.

The rearrangement uses TRBV18 and TRBJ2-2; 9 bases line up with TRBD1. Germline trimming cut 3 bases from V and 9 bases from J; bases unmatched to any gene: 11. This CDR3 is 16 amino acids long. The V gene's germline CDR1 is KGHSH and CDR2 LQKENI. The CDR3 DNA reads as TGTGCCAGCTCACCGGTTTCGAACAGGGGGCCCAGGGAGCTGTTTTTT. It yields the protein CASSPVSNRGPRELFF.

This chain uses TRBV7-9 with TRBJ2-3; D is possibly TRBD1 (6 bases). Trimming took 0 bases from V and 1 from J, leaving 8 bases between them. The CDR3 contains 15 residues. CDR1 is SEHNR and CDR2 is FQNEAQ in the germline V gene (reference sequence). This chain's CDR3 is CASSLAQGRTDTQYF. As DNA, the CDR3 is TGTGCCAGCAGCTTAGCCCAGGGGCGCACAGATACGCAGTATTTT.

This rearrangement joins TRBV5-1 to TRBJ1-6; D might be TRBD1 (5 bases). This CDR3 spans 14 amino acids. Per the germline V gene, CDR1 is SGHRS and CDR2 is YFSETQ. V lost 3 bases and J lost 3, with 7 bases in between. The CDR3 reads CASSSTGYNSPLHF. The CDR3 nucleotides are TGCGCCAGCAGCTCAACAGGCTATAATTCACCCCTCCACTTT.

The CDR3: CASSWGQPSYEQYF. CDR3 DNA sequence: TGTGCCAGCAGTTGGGGACAGCCCTCCTACGAGCAGTACTTC. This chain joins TRBV6-6 and TRBJ2-7, with 7 nucleotides matching TRBD1. V shed 4 bases, J shed 0 bases, and the junction held 3 bases outside the gene matches. The germline V gene encodes CDR1 MNHNY and CDR2 SVGAGI (reference sequence). CDR3 length equals 14 residues.

The genes are TRBV7-9 and TRBJ1-1, with D possibly being TRBD1 (6 bases). V lost 5 bases, J lost 0 bases, and 13 bases lay in between. From germline, CDR1 is SEHNR and CDR2 FQNEAQ (reference sequence). The CDR3 length is 15 residues. CDR3 DNA: TGTGCCAGCAGCGGGGGCCGTGACATGAACACTGAAGCTTTCTTT. Translated, it gives CASSGGRDMNTEAFF.

This chain links TRBV11-2 with TRBJ2-1; possible D gene TRBD1, 7 bases. Germline V lookup: CDR1 SGHAT, CDR2 FQNNGV. The CDR3 sequence is 15 residues long. V was trimmed by 5 bases and J by 4 bases, leaving 15 bases between them. CDR3 loop: CASSIRQGLYNEQFF. CDR3 nucleotides: TGTGCCAGCAGCATTAGACAGGGACTTTACAATGAGCAGTTCTTC.

The chain combines TRBV7-3 with TRBJ2-2; the D is unclear. The germline V gene has CDR1 SGHTA and CDR2 FQGTGA. V was shortened by 3 bases and J by 4 bases, with 6 bases between the two germline ends. The length of the CDR3 is 13 residues. The CDR3 DNA sequence: TGTGCCAGCAGCTTCACACCCACCGGGGAGCTGTTTTTT. Protein: CASSFTPTGELFF.

The J gene is TRBJ2-7, the V gene TRBV7-2; D remains ambiguous. V was cut by 4 bases and J by 3 bases, with 10 bases left in between. CDR1 SGHTA and CDR2 FQGNSA come from the germline V gene. The CDR3 length is 13 residues. The CDR3 coding sequence is TGTGCCAGCAGCTGGTACGCGGTCTACGAGCAGTACTTC. Its protein is CASSWYAVYEQYF.

The chain joins TRBV9 to TRBJ1-1; TRBD1 is a possible D gene (5 bases). The V gene lost 2 bases and the J gene lost 1 base, with 12 bases spanning the gap. Germline V gene data show CDR1 as SGDLS and CDR2 as YYNGEE. This CDR3 has 15 residues. The CDR3 spells CASSVEGRGNTEAFF. CDR3 in DNA: TGTGCCAGCAGCGTGGAGGGGCGGGGGAACACTGAAGCTTTCTTT.

This chain connects TRBV20-1 to TRBJ2-5; D is unclear. Germline CDR1 DFQATT, CDR2 SNEGSKA (reference sequence). The CDR3 spans 11 residues. V lost 7 bases, J lost 2 bases, and 8 bases lay in between. CDR3 amino acids: CSVYSQETQYF. In DNA, the CDR3 is TGCAGTGTCTACTCGCAAGAGACCCAGTACTTC.

The J gene is TRBJ2-1, the V gene TRBV6-6; D possibly corresponds to TRBD1 (6 bases). The CDR3 is 14 amino acids. Germline-derived CDR1 and CDR2 are MNHNY and SVGAGI (reference sequence). The V end lost 3 bases, the J end lost 2 bases, and 8 bases lay between the germline ends. The CDR3 DNA reads as TGTGCCAGCAGTTATACAGGGACCTACAATGAGCAGTTCTTC. Translation: CASSYTGTYNEQFF.

The V gene is TRBV11-2, the J gene TRBJ2-7, with D tentatively TRBD1 (6 bases). CDR1 is SGHAT and CDR2 is FQNNGV in the germline V gene. Trimming removed 0 bases from V and 5 bases from J, with 11 bases in between. This CDR3 contains 14 residues. The CDR3 loop reads CASSLEDSLDEQYF. In DNA form, the CDR3 reads TGTGCCAGCAGCTTAGAGGACAGTCTCGACGAGCAGTACTTC.